Presented here are 32 T cell receptor beta chains from one specimen sequenced in a study of T cell responses to AZD1222 COVID-19 vaccine. Measured with immunoSEQ multiplex PCR; TCRdb has only the in-frame clones, and not every one. The data show 150,000 or so clones, approximately 91% seen once. The specimen comprised peripheral blood, sampled 28 days after the second AZD1222 dose. These receptors came from an adult who received the AZD1222 COVID-19 vaccine.

This clone is a singleton in its sample. V is TRBV18 and J is TRBJ1-5; TRBD1 matches 9 bases. The CDR3 has 14 residues. Unmatched junction bases numbered 4, after V lost 4 bases and J lost 6 bases. Germline loops: CDR1 KGHSH, CDR2 LQKENI. This chain's CDR3 is CASSRRDRVQPQHF. CDR3 in DNA: TGTGCCAGCTCACGCCGGGACAGGGTTCAGCCCCAGCATTTT.

The gene calls are TRBV19 and TRBJ1-2, with D unresolved. Trimming left V 1 base short and J 2 bases short, with 5 bases between. The CDR3 sequence is 13 residues long. Germline V gene lookup returns CDR1 LNHDA and CDR2 SQIVND (reference sequence). In DNA, the CDR3 is TGTGCCAGTAGTATAGTGGCCAACTATGGCTACACCTTC. This codes for CASSIVANYGYTF.

This sequence joins TRBV30 and TRBJ1-6, with a possible D match to TRBD1 (5 bases). The V gene lost 3 bases and the J gene lost 1 base, with 16 bases spanning the gap. The CDR3 loop spans 17 amino acids. Germline V gene lookup returns CDR1 GTSNPN and CDR2 SVGIG (reference sequence). CDR3 residues: CAWSLWRGTSYNSPLHF. Written as DNA, the CDR3 is TGTGCCTGGAGCCTCTGGAGGGGAACGTCCTATAATTCACCCCTCCACTTT.

The chain employs TRBV28 and TRBJ1-2; 7 bases map to TRBD1. The CDR3 totals 14 residues. The germline gives CDR1 MDHEN, CDR2 SYDVKM. After removal of 3 bases from V and 4 bases from J, the junction contained 5 bases not matched to a gene. The CDR3 bases are TGTGCCAGCAGTTTTGGGAGGGGGCTCTATGGCTACACCTTC. This sequence encodes CASSFGRGLYGYTF.

V gene TRBV4-1 combines with J gene TRBJ2-7; D is possibly TRBD1 (6 bases). This CDR3 region has 13 residues. The V and J ends lost 6 bases and 2 bases respectively, with 11 bases between them. From germline, CDR1 is MGHRA and CDR2 YSYEKL. Here the CDR3 DNA reads TGCGCCAGCAGAGGGCAGGGGACCTACGAGCAGTACTTC. Amino acid sequence: CASRGQGTYEQYF.

This clone was seen just once. CDR3: CASSYPFSGGADTGELFF. The CDR3 region has the DNA TGTGCCAGCAGCTACCCTTTTAGCGGGGGGGCGGACACCGGGGAGCTGTTTTTT. V and J are TRBV7-6 and TRBJ2-2, with 11 bases lining up with TRBD2. With 4 bases clipped from V and 3 bases from J, the junction kept 10 bases outside the gene matches. Germline CDR1 reads SGHVS; CDR2 reads FNYEAQ. The CDR3 is 18 amino acids.

This clone was counted a single time. The DNA for the CDR3 is TGTGCCAGCAGCATGAACACCGGGACAGGGAGGGAAAAACTGTTTTTT. It encodes CASSMNTGTGREKLFF. The chain joins TRBV7-2 to TRBJ1-4; 9 nucleotides agree with TRBD1. This CDR3 region has 16 residues. With V trimmed by 5 bases and J by 8 bases, 12 bases remained unmatched. Germline V lookup: CDR1 SGHTA, CDR2 FQGNSA.

This rearrangement joins TRBV28 to TRBJ2-7; tentatively, D is TRBD2 (7 bases). From germline, CDR1 is MDHEN and CDR2 SYDVKM. The CDR3 loop spans 16 amino acids. Trimming removed 2 bases from V and 0 bases from J, with 14 bases in between. DNA for the CDR3: TGTGCCAGCAGTTTAGGGGGGGCCCTTGACTCCTACGAGCAGTACTTC. Amino acids: CASSLGGALDSYEQYF. The whole variable domain, filled in from reference TRBV28 and TRBJ2-7, reads DVKVTQSSRYLVKRTGEKVFLECVQDMDHENMFWYRQDPGLGLRLIYFSYDVKMKEKGDIPEGYSVSREKKERFSLILESASTNQTSMYLCASSLGGALDSYEQYFGPGTRLTVT.

This clone was observed a single time. The chain recombines TRBV9 with TRBJ2-5; D possibly corresponds to TRBD1 (6 bases). V lost 4 bases, J lost 2 bases, and 24 bases lay in between. This CDR3 comprises 18 residues. The germline CDR1 and CDR2 sequences are SGDLS and YYNGEE. CDR3 sequence: CASSLKTGRYVGQETQYF. In DNA form, the CDR3 reads TGTGCCAGCAGCTTAAAGACAGGTAGGTATGTTGGTCAAGAGACCCAGTACTTC.

The chain carries TRBV9 and TRBJ2-7; D possibly corresponds to TRBD2 (5 bases). Trimming left V 0 bases short and J 6 bases short, with 16 bases between. Per the germline V gene, CDR1 is SGDLS and CDR2 is YYNGEE. The CDR3 loop spans 15 amino acids. The CDR3 is CASSVEGSGLGEQYF. CDR3 coding DNA: TGTGCCAGCAGCGTAGAAGGGAGTGGGCTAGGCGAGCAGTACTTC.

This sequence joins TRBV19 and TRBJ1-2, with a possible D match to TRBD1 (5 bases). With 3 bases removed from V and 2 bases from J, the gap between germline ends came to 16 bases. This CDR3 comprises 16 residues. Germline CDR1 reads LNHDA; CDR2 reads SQIVND (reference sequence). CDR3 sequence: CASSIGPGRVNYGYTF. As DNA, the CDR3 is TGTGCCAGTAGTATTGGGCCGGGACGGGTAAACTATGGCTACACCTTC.

The CDR3 reads CASSIDPGQSYEQYF. CDR3 bases: TGTGCCAGTAGTATAGATCCGGGACAGTCCTACGAGCAGTACTTC. The gene calls are TRBV19 and TRBJ2-7; TRBD1 matches at 7 bases. CDR1 is LNHDA, CDR2 SQIVND, per germline (reference sequence). With 0 bases clipped from V and 1 base from J, the junction kept 3 bases outside the gene matches. This CDR3 has 15 residues.

This clone was picked up one time. The chain combines TRBV9 with TRBJ2-7; 7 nucleotides align to TRBD2. CDR1 SGDLS and CDR2 YYNGEE come from the germline V gene. The trim removed 4 bases at V and 7 bases at J, leaving 11 bases unmatched. The CDR3 is 14 amino acids. CDR3 sequence reads: CASSNPGGGREQYF. CDR3 DNA sequence: TGTGCCAGCAGCAATCCGGGAGGAGGCAGGGAGCAGTACTTC.

This chain joins TRBV10-3 and TRBJ2-7; TRBD1 might be the D (5 bases). This CDR3 contains 14 residues. Germline assignment: CDR1 ENHRY and CDR2 SYGVKD. V lost 2 bases and J lost 1, with 9 bases in between. Here the CDR3 DNA reads TGTGCCATCAGTGAGCAGGGAAATTCCTACGAGCAGTACTTC. As protein: CAISEQGNSYEQYF.

The chain couples TRBV24-1 to TRBJ2-7; possibly TRBD1 for D (6 bases). Germline CDR1 reads KGHDR; CDR2 reads SFDVKD. The CDR3 extends over 13 amino acids. V was pared by 7 bases and J by 5 bases, with 14 bases between. CDR3 coding DNA: TGTGCCACCAGCTGGCAGGGGAGCCACGAGCAGTACTTC. Translated, it gives CATSWQGSHEQYF.

The rearrangement links TRBV6-5 to TRBJ1-6; 7 bases are shared with TRBD1. From germline, CDR1 is MNHEY and CDR2 SVGAGI. The V gene end was trimmed by 4 bases and the J gene end by 5 bases; junction bases not matched to a gene: 2. The CDR3 extends over 14 amino acids. The CDR3 DNA reads TGTGCCAGCAGTTCCGACAGGGATAATTCACCCCTCCACTTT. Translating it yields CASSSDRDNSPLHF.

The chain links TRBV5-1 to TRBJ2-3, with 7 bases that match TRBD2. The V gene's germline CDR1 is SGHRS and CDR2 YFSETQ. The CDR3 length is 16 residues. The junction had 9 bases not matched to a gene; V was cut back by 3 bases and J by 2 bases. CDR3 nucleotides: TGCGCCAGCAGCTGGAGGGGCGGGGGAGACACAGATACGCAGTATTTT. Protein sequence: CASSWRGGGDTDTQYF.

The V gene is TRBV18, the J gene TRBJ2-1, with a weak D call TRBD2 (6 bases). V shed 5 bases and J shed 8 bases, with 16 bases lying between them. The CDR3 sequence is 14 residues long. Looked up from germline, CDR1 is KGHSH and CDR2 is LQKENI. The CDR3 DNA reads as TGTGCCAGCTCATATTACCCGACGGGAGATGAGCAGTTCTTC. Its protein product is CASSYYPTGDEQFF. Variable domain in full (rest from reference TRBV18 and TRBJ2-1): NAGVMQNPRHLVRRRGQEARLRCSPMKGHSHVYWYRQLPEEGLKFMVYLQKENIIDESGMPKERFSAEFPKEGPSILRIQQVVRGDSAAYFCASSYYPTGDEQFFGPGTRLTVL.

The chain recombines TRBV5-1 with TRBJ1-4; 9 bases align to TRBD1. Germline values: CDR1 SGHRS, CDR2 YFSETQ. After removal of 3 bases from V and 8 bases from J, the junction contained 8 bases not matched to a gene. This CDR3 contains 15 residues. CDR3 region: CASSWGDRDVEKLFF. The CDR3 DNA is TGCGCCAGCAGCTGGGGGGACAGGGATGTAGAAAAACTGTTTTTT.

This chain connects TRBV19 to TRBJ1-4, with D perhaps TRBD1 (5 bases). The CDR3 spans 15 residues. Trimming shortened V by 7 bases and J by 5 bases, and 17 bases separated the two germline ends. The V gene's germline CDR1 is LNHDA and CDR2 SQIVND (reference sequence). CDR3 protein: CASTFSGTGNEKLFF. Written as DNA, the CDR3 is TGTGCCAGTACCTTCTCAGGGACGGGGAATGAAAAACTGTTTTTT.

The chain joins TRBV29-1 to TRBJ1-1, with unresolved D. The CDR3 totals 11 residues. Germline CDR1 reads SQVTM; CDR2 reads ANQGSEA. CDR3: CSSDVGSEAFF. In nucleotides, the CDR3 is TGCAGTTCGGATGTGGGGTCTGAAGCTTTCTTT.

The genes are TRBV25-1 and TRBJ1-5, with D possibly being TRBD1 (6 bases). V shed 1 base and J shed 3 bases, with 7 bases lying between them. The V gene's germline CDR1 is MGHDK and CDR2 SYGVNS. This CDR3 is 14 amino acids long. Written as DNA, the CDR3 is TGTGCCAGCAGTGAATGGGGGGCCAATCAGCCCCAGCATTTT. Residues: CASSEWGANQPQHF.

The genes are TRBV5-1 and TRBJ1-1, with 7 bases matching TRBD1. Germline CDR1 and CDR2: SGHRS and YFSETQ. This CDR3 has 14 amino acids. The V and J ends lost 4 bases and 0 bases, in that order; junction bases with no gene match: 3. DNA for the CDR3: TGCGCCAGCAGCGGAGGACAGGTGAACACTGAAGCTTTCTTT. It codes for CASSGGQVNTEAFF.

This sequence joins TRBV5-5 and TRBJ2-7; D not certain. This CDR3 has 13 residues. Trimming left V 4 bases short and J 5 bases short, with 13 bases between. CDR1 is SGHKS and CDR2 is YYEKEE in the germline V gene (reference sequence). DNA of the CDR3: TGTGCCAGCAGCCAGGAAGTTTGGGACGAGCAGTACTTC. Translated: CASSQEVWDEQYF.

The DNA for the CDR3 is TGTGCCAGTAGTCTCGGACAGGGCCCCTTTGGAAACACCATATATTTT. Translating it yields CASSLGQGPFGNTIYF. This rearrangement joins TRBV19 to TRBJ1-3, with 8 bases that match TRBD1. CDR1 and CDR2 (germline): LNHDA, SQIVND (reference sequence). V dropped 5 bases and J dropped 3; count of bases not matched to a gene: 9. The CDR3 sequence is 16 residues long.

This clone was counted only a few times. The rearrangement joins TRBV27 to TRBJ1-1; weak D call: TRBD1 (6 bases). The CDR3 spans 13 residues. Looked up from germline, CDR1 is MNHEY and CDR2 is SMNVEV (reference sequence). Trimming cost V 8 bases and J 4 bases, with 14 bases left between them. Here the CDR3 reads CASGLTGFTEAFF. The CDR3 bases are TGTGCCAGCGGGCTCACAGGGTTCACTGAAGCTTTCTTT.

This clone was counted once. CDR3 sequence reads: CASSLGTSGGYEQYF. The CDR3 nucleotides are TGTGCCAGCAGCTTAGGGACTAGCGGGGGCTACGAGCAGTACTTC. The chain has TRBV7-2 and TRBJ2-7; 13 bases match TRBD2. From germline, CDR1 is SGHTA and CDR2 FQGNSA. V shed 1 base and J 3 bases; nucleotides not matched to a gene: 0. This CDR3 has 15 amino acids.

The chain recombines TRBV18 with TRBJ1-2; 8 bases are a match to TRBD1. The V and J ends lost 0 bases and 2 bases, in that order; junction bases with no gene match: 5. Germline V gene lookup returns CDR1 KGHSH and CDR2 LQKENI. The CDR3 covers 16 residues. CDR3 bases: TGTGCCAGCTCACCACCGAACCGGGACAGGAACTATGGCTACACCTTC. Translation gives CASSPPNRDRNYGYTF.

The J gene is TRBJ1-4, the V gene TRBV19; D is perhaps TRBD1 (5 bases). This CDR3 spans 14 amino acids. CDR1 and CDR2 from the germline V gene are LNHDA and SQIVND (reference sequence). The V end lost 3 bases, the J end lost 3 bases, and 8 bases lay between the germline ends. CDR3 DNA: TGTGCCAGTAGTATCGGGGGGGCTAATGAAAAACTGTTTTTT. Its translation: CASSIGGANEKLFF.

The chain employs TRBV9 and TRBJ1-1; perhaps TRBD1 as D (5 bases). V lost 0 bases, J lost 8 bases, and 14 bases lay in between. CDR1 SGDLS and CDR2 YYNGEE come from the germline V gene. The CDR3 loop spans 14 amino acids. In DNA form, the CDR3 reads TGTGCCAGCAGCGTAGCTACGGGTGGGGGAGAAGCTTTCTTT. Encoded protein: CASSVATGGGEAFF.

V usage is TRBV10-3 and J usage is TRBJ1-1, with 7 bases matching TRBD1. J gave up 3 bases and V 8 bases, and 12 bases lay outside the gene matches. There are 15 residues in the CDR3. Germline CDR1 reads ENHRY; CDR2 reads SYGVKD. The CDR3 DNA is TGTGCCATCCGTAAGGGGATTGGACAGGACACTGAAGCTTTCTTT. It specifies CAIRKGIGQDTEAFF.

The chain recombines TRBV2 with TRBJ1-1; maybe TRBD1 (5 bases). The V end was cut by 3 bases, the J end by 1 base, with 18 bases between. Germline V gene lookup returns CDR1 SNHLY and CDR2 FYNNEI. The CDR3 length is 17 residues. This CDR3 is CASSDSGTSGANTEAFF. CDR3 in DNA: TGTGCCAGCAGTGACTCGGGGACCTCCGGAGCGAACACTGAAGCTTTCTTT.